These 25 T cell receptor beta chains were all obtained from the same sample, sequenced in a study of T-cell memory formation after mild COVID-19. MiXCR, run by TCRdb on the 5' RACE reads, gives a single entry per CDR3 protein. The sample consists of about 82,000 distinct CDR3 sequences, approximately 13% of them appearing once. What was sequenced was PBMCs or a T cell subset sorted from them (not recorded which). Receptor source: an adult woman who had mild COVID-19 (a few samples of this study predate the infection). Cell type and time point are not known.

The CDR3 spells CASTPRDGNYGYTF. CDR3 sequence (DNA): TGTGCCAGCACCCCTAGGGACGGGAACTATGGCTACACCTTC. This chain connects TRBV12-3 or TRBV12-4 to TRBJ1-2; possibly TRBD1 for D (5 bases). The germline V and J ends were trimmed by 7 bases and 2 bases, with 14 bases remaining between them. The length of the CDR3 is 14 residues.

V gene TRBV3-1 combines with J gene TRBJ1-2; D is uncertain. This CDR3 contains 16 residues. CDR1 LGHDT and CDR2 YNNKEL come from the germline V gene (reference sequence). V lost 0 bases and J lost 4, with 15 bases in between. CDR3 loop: CASSQEASDYGYGYTF. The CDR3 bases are TGTGCCAGCAGCCAAGAAGCGTCGGATTATGGCTATGGCTACACCTTC.

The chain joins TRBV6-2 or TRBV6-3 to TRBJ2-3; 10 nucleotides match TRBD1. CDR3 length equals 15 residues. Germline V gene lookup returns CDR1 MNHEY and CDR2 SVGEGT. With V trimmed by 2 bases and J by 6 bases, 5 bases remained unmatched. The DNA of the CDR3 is TGTGCCAGCAGTTACGGAGGGACAGGGGTGGATACGCAGTATTTT. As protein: CASSYGGTGVDTQYF.

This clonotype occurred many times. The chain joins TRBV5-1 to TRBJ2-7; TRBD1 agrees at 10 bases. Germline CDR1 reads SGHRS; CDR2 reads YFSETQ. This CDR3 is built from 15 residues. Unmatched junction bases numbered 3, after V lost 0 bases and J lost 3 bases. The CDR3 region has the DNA TGCGCCAGCAGCTTGGCGGGACAGGGGCACTACGAGCAGTACTTC. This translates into CASSLAGQGHYEQYF.

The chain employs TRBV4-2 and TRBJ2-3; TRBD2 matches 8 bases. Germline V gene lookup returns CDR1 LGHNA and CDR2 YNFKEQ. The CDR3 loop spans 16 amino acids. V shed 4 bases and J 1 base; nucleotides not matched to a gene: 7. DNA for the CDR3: TGTGCCAGCAGCCGAGGCGGGAGGATGGGCACAGATACGCAGTATTTT. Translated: CASSRGGRMGTDTQYF.

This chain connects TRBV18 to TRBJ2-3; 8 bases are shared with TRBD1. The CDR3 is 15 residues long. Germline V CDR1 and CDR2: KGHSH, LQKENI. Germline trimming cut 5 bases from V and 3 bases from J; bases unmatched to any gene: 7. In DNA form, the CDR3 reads TGTGCCAGCTCAAACGACAGGGGTTTAACAGATACGCAGTATTTT. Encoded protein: CASSNDRGLTDTQYF.

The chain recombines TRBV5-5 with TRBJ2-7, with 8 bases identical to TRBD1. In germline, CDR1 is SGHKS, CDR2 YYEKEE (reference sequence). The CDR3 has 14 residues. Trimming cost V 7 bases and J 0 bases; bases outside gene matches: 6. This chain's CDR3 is CASPGTGDSYEQYF. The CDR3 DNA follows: TGTGCCAGCCCCGGGACAGGCGACTCCTACGAGCAGTACTTC.

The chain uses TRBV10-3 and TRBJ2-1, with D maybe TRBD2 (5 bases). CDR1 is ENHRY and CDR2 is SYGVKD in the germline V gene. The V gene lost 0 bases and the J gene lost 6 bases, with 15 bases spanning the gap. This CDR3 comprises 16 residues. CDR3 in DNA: TGTGCCATCAGTGAGTCTCGGCAGGAGGCAACCAATGAGCAGTTCTTC. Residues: CAISESRQEATNEQFF.

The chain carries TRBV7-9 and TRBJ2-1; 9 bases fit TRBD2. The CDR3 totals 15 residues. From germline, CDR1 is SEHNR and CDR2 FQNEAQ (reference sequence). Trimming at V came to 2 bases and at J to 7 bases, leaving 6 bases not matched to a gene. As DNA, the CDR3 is TGTGCCAGCAGCTTACAGCGGGGGGCTGGAAATGAGCAGTTCTTC. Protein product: CASSLQRGAGNEQFF.

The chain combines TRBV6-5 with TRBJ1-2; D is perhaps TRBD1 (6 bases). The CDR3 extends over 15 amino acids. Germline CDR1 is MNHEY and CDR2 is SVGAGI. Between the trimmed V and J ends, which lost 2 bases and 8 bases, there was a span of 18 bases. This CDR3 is CASSYGGPSAWGYTF. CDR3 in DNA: TGTGCCAGCAGTTACGGGGGGCCCTCAGCGTGGGGCTACACCTTC.

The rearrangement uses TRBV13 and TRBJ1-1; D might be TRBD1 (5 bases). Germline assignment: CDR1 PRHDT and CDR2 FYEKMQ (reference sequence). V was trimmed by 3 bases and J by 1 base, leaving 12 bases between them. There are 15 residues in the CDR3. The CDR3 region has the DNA TGTGCCAGCAGCTTCGGGGACCGAGGGAACACTGAAGCTTTCTTT. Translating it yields CASSFGDRGNTEAFF.

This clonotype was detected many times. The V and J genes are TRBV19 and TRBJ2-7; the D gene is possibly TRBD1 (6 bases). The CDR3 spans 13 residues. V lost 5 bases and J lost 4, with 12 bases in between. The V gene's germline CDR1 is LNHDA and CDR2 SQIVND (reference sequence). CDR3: CASSPRTAYEQYF. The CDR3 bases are TGTGCCAGTAGTCCTAGGACAGCATACGAGCAGTACTTC.

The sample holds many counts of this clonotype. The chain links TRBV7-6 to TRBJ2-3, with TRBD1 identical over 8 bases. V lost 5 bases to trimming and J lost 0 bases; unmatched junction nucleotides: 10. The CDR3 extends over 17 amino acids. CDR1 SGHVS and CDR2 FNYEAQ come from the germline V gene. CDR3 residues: CASSTPDAGGSTDTQYF. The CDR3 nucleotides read TGTGCCAGCAGCACCCCCGATGCAGGGGGCAGCACAGATACGCAGTATTTT. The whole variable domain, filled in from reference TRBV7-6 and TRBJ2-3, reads GAGVSQSPRYKVTKRGQDVALRCDPISGHVSLYWYRQALGQGPEFLTYFNYEAQQDKSGLPNDRFSAERPEGSISTLTIQRTEQRDSAMYRCASSTPDAGGSTDTQYFGPGTRLTVL.

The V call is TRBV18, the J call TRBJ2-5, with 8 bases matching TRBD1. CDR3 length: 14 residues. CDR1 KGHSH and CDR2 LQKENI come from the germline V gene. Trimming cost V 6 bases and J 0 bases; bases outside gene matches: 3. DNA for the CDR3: TGTGCCAGCTCTCAGACAGGGGACCAAGAGACCCAGTACTTC. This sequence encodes CASSQTGDQETQYF.

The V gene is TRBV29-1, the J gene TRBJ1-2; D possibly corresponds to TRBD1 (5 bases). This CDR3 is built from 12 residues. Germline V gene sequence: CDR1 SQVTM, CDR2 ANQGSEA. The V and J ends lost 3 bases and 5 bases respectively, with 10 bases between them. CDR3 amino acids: CSVEEGRYGYTF. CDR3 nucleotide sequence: TGCAGCGTTGAGGAGGGGAGATATGGCTACACCTTC. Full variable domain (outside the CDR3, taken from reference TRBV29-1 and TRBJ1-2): SAVISQKPSRDICQRGTSLTIQCQVDSQVTMMFWYRQQPGQSLTLIATANQGSEATYESGFVIDKFPISRPNLTFSTLTVSNMSPEDSSIYLCSVEEGRYGYTFGSGTRLTVV.

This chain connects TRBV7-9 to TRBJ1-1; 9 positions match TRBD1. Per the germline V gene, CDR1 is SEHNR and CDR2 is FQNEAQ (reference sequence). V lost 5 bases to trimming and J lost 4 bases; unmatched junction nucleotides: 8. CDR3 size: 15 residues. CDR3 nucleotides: TGTGCCAGCAGCGTGGGACAGGGTCTGACCACTGAAGCTTTCTTT. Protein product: CASSVGQGLTTEAFF.

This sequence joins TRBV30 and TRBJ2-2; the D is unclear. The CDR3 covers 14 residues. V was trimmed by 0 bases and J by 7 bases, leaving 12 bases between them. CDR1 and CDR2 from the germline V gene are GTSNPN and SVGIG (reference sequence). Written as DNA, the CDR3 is TGTGCCTGGAGTGTCATGGGAAAATACGGGGAGCTGTTTTTT. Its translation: CAWSVMGKYGELFF.

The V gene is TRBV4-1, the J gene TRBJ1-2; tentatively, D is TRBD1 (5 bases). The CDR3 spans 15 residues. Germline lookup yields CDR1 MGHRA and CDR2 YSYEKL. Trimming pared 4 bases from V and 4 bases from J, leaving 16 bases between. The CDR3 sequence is CASSPGPMDLYGYTF. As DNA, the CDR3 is TGCGCCAGCAGCCCGGGACCCATGGACCTCTATGGCTACACCTTC.

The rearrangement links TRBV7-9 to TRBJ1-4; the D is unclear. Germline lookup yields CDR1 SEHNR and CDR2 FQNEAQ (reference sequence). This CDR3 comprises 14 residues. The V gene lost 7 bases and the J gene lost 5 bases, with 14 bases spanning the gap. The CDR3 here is CASTPGGQNEKLFF. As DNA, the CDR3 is TGTGCCAGCACCCCGGGAGGCCAGAATGAAAAACTGTTTTTT.

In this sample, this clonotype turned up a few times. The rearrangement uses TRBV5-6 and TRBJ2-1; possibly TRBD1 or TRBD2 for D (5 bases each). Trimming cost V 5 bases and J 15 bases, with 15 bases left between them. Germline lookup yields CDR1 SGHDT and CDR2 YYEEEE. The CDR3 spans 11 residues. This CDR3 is CASRGGTRWFF. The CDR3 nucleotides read TGTGCCAGCAGGGGTGGGACGCGGTGGTTCTTC.

CDR3 residues: CSARDGRGSYEQYF. The CDR3 DNA reads TGCAGTGCTAGAGACGGACGGGGCTCCTACGAGCAGTACTTC. V gene TRBV20-1 combines with J gene TRBJ2-7, with D tentatively TRBD2 (5 bases). Germline V gene lookup returns CDR1 DFQATT and CDR2 SNEGSKA (reference sequence). With 0 bases removed from V and 0 bases from J, the gap between germline ends came to 9 bases. The CDR3 covers 14 residues.

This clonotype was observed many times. The CDR3 DNA follows: TGTGCCAGTAGCTCTTATGGGGGGAGGTACAATGAGCAGTTCTTC. It translates to CASSSYGGRYNEQFF. The genes are TRBV19 and TRBJ2-1, with TRBD2 as a possible D gene (6 bases). The CDR3 spans 15 residues. The V end was cut by 6 bases, the J end by 4 bases, with 16 bases between. The germline CDR1 and CDR2 sequences are LNHDA and SQIVND (reference sequence).

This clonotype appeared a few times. In DNA form, the CDR3 reads TGTGCCAGCAGGGATGTTAACTATGGCTACACCTTC. This gives the protein CASRDVNYGYTF. This chain joins TRBV6-1 and TRBJ1-2, with D hard to call. Germline loops: CDR1 MNHNS, CDR2 SASEGT. This CDR3 has 12 residues. V lost 6 bases, J lost 1 base, and 6 bases lay in between.

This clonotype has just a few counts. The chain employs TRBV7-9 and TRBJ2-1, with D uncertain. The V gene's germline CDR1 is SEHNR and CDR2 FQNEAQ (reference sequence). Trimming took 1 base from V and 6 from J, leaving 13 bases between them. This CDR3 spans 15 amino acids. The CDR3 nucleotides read TGTGCCAGCAGCTTAGTAGTAGCCAGAGGCAATGAGCAGTTCTTC. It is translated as CASSLVVARGNEQFF.

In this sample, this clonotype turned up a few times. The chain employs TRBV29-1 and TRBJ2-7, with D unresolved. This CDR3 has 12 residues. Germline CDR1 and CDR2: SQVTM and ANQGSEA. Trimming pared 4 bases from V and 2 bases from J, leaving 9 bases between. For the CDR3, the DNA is TGCAGCGTTGTCGAAGGTGCCTACGAGCAGTACTTC. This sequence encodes CSVVEGAYEQYF.